In this sample, the clone carrying this T cell receptor beta chain turned up a few times. Antigen unknown. This sample was taken from a study of Graves' ophthalmopathy and Graves' hyperthyroidism. Study background: Before any treatment was given, at initial diagnosis, peripheral blood was collected.

Study-wide findings and caveats: Discrimination between ophthalmopathy and stable hyperthyroidism by a 13-signature model showed roughly 85% sensitivity and about 80% specificity.

Ophthalmopathy donors' eye disease showed moderate-to-severe activity, CAS of at least 3, NOSPECS of at least 4 and duration under 3 months. Patients were diagnosed from clinical symptoms, serum thyroxine, TRAb, thyroid ultrasound and orbital computed tomography. Amplified TCR beta CDR3 regions were obtained using RNA transcripts as template. HTBI primers were used in a first-round RT-PCR, which preceded a second-round multiplex PCR. MiXCR, run by TCRdb on the multiplex PCR reads, gives a single entry per CDR3 protein. This repertoire shows 350,000 to 450,000 distinct CDR3 sequences, approximately 20% found once; its top ten account for approximately 1.4%. This TCR was recovered from a woman aged 18-29 years with Graves' ophthalmopathy. The sequenced material came from peripheral blood.

CDR3: CASSPLGKNTEAFF. CDR3 in DNA: TGTGCCAGCAGTCCCTTAGGCAAGAACACTGAAGCTTTCTTT. J is TRBJ1-1 and V is TRBV12-3 or TRBV12-4, with D uncertain. The CDR3 extends over 14 amino acids. Trimming removed 5 bases from V and 1 base from J, with 11 bases in between.